The 29 T cell receptor beta chains presented below share a single source sample, sequenced in a study of a mutant IDH1 vaccine in newly diagnosed glioma. No antigens are known for them. Clones were sequenced by immunoSEQ multiplex PCR, and TCRdb holds only the in-frame ones, with some missing. The sample consists of roughly 130,000 clones, 80% of them appearing once. The time point denotes: week 11, during vaccination. What each vaccine dose contained was 300 ug of mutant IDH1 20-mer peptide, accompanied by topical imiquimod. The sample was PBMCs, taken from a glioma patient whose treatment included an IDH1 peptide vaccine. These receptor sequences come from a man aged 35 to 55 with glioma.

This sequence joins TRBV18 and TRBJ1-6; 7 bases map to TRBD1. The CDR3 sequence is 14 residues long. Trimming at V came to 3 bases and at J to 6 bases, leaving 2 bases not matched to a gene. The germline gives CDR1 KGHSH, CDR2 LQKENI. This CDR3 is CASSPGQSNSPLHF. The CDR3 nucleotides are TGTGCCAGCTCACCGGGACAGTCTAATTCACCCCTCCACTTT.

The chain uses TRBV29-1 and TRBJ1-5, with D unclear. V was cut by 4 bases and J by 0 bases, with 10 bases left in between. The CDR3 is 14 residues long. Germline CDR1 and CDR2: SQVTM and ANQGSEA. CDR3 in amino acids: CSVVVGNSNQPQHF. The CDR3 DNA is TGCAGCGTTGTAGTCGGCAATAGCAATCAGCCCCAGCATTTT.

CDR3 bases: TGTGCCAGCAGCTTGGGGACAGGGTTGAACACTGAAGCTTTCTTT. It specifies CASSLGTGLNTEAFF. This rearrangement joins TRBV5-4 to TRBJ1-1; 8 bases agree with TRBD1. The CDR3 is made up of 15 amino acids. Germline CDR1 and CDR2: SGHNT and YYREEE (reference sequence). V shed 0 bases, J shed 0 bases, and the junction held 1 base outside the gene matches. Based on the CDR3 plus reference TRBV5-4 and TRBJ1-1, the full variable domain is ETGVTQSPTHLIKTRGQQVTLRCSSQSGHNTVSWYQQALGQGPQFIFQYYREEENGRGNFPPRFSGLQFPNYSSELNVNALELDDSALYLCASSLGTGLNTEAFFGQGTRLTVV.

V usage is TRBV18 and J usage is TRBJ1-6; no reliable D call. Germline-derived CDR1 and CDR2 are KGHSH and LQKENI. This CDR3 region has 15 residues. V lost 3 bases to trimming and J lost 4 bases, with 10 bases between them. The CDR3 sequence is CASSPTREYNSPLHF. The CDR3 DNA sequence: TGTGCCAGCTCACCCACCCGCGAGTATAATTCACCCCTCCACTTT.

The chain carries TRBV4-3 and TRBJ1-1; possible D gene TRBD1, 6 bases. V lost 1 base to trimming and J lost 6 bases, with 15 bases between them. There are 15 residues in the CDR3. From germline, CDR1 is LGHNA and CDR2 YSLEER. CDR3 region: CASSQVWLGGSEAFF. The CDR3 region has the DNA TGCGCCAGCAGCCAAGTTTGGTTAGGGGGGTCTGAAGCTTTCTTT.

The rearrangement uses TRBV5-4 and TRBJ2-5; 10 nucleotides align to TRBD2. Trimming took 0 bases from V and 5 from J; bases not matched to a gene: 7. Germline V lookup: CDR1 SGHNT, CDR2 YYREEE (reference sequence). The CDR3 runs 16 residues. CDR3 coding DNA: TGTGCCAGCAGCTTGGGGCTAGCGGGAGTAAAGGAGACCCAGTACTTC. As protein: CASSLGLAGVKETQYF.

The chain combines TRBV29-1 with TRBJ2-3; no reliable D call. Germline CDR1 reads SQVTM; CDR2 reads ANQGSEA. The CDR3 runs 10 residues. The V gene lost 4 bases and the J gene lost 6 bases, with 5 bases spanning the gap. This CDR3 is CSVATDTQYF. The CDR3 bases are TGCAGCGTTGCCACCGATACGCAGTATTTT.

This chain links TRBV6-5 with TRBJ2-1; D assignment may be TRBD1 or TRBD2 (6 bases each). The CDR3 loop spans 14 amino acids. Trimming stripped 11 bases from V and 2 bases from J, with 16 bases between. Germline CDR1 reads MNHEY; CDR2 reads SVGAGI. The DNA of the CDR3 is TGTGCCGCAGGAGGGGGGCCTACCTACAATGAGCAGTTCTTC. Its translation: CAAGGGPTYNEQFF.

This sequence joins TRBV5-4 and TRBJ1-2; tentatively, D is TRBD1 (6 bases). V was cut by 0 bases and J by 5 bases, with 11 bases left in between. The CDR3 length is 14 residues. Looked up from germline, CDR1 is SGHNT and CDR2 is YYREEE (reference sequence). In nucleotides, the CDR3 is TGTGCCAGCAGCTTGGGGGACAAGGGGTATGGCTACACCTTC. This codes for CASSLGDKGYGYTF.

J is TRBJ1-1 and V is TRBV5-5, with D unresolved. Germline loops: CDR1 SGHKS, CDR2 YYEKEE (reference sequence). The CDR3 extends over 16 amino acids. Trimming removed 0 bases at V and 1 base at J, with 13 bases between. The CDR3 reads CASSLVGLTSNTEAFF. DNA for the CDR3: TGTGCCAGCAGCTTGGTAGGTCTTACCTCGAACACTGAAGCTTTCTTT.

The chain has TRBV30 and TRBJ2-7; maybe TRBD2 (5 bases). The CDR3 contains 17 residues. The V end lost 0 bases, the J end lost 0 bases, and 18 bases lay between the germline ends. Per the germline V gene, CDR1 is GTSNPN and CDR2 is SVGIG (reference sequence). Here the CDR3 reads CAWSVQRQTRSSYEQYF. CDR3 coding DNA: TGTGCCTGGAGTGTACAGCGGCAGACCAGGTCCTCCTACGAGCAGTACTTC.

The rearrangement uses TRBV6-4 and TRBJ1-1; D ambiguous. V was trimmed by 4 bases and J by 8 bases, leaving 11 bases between them. The CDR3 sequence is 12 residues long. Germline V lookup: CDR1 MRHNA, CDR2 SNTAGT. The CDR3: CASSVTDGEAFF. The CDR3 nucleotides read TGTGCCAGCAGTGTGACGGACGGCGAAGCTTTCTTT.

The J gene is TRBJ2-2, the V gene TRBV28; TRBD2 matches 12 bases. Unmatched junction bases numbered 3, after V lost 5 bases and J lost 5 bases. This CDR3 has 15 amino acids. Germline assignment: CDR1 MDHEN and CDR2 SYDVKM. The CDR3 spells CASSRTSGRTGELFF. For the CDR3, the DNA is TGTGCCAGCAGTAGAACTAGCGGGAGGACCGGGGAGCTGTTTTTT.

This chain links TRBV7-8 with TRBJ2-5; 14 positions match TRBD2. The CDR3 extends over 18 amino acids. Germline CDR1 and CDR2: SGHVS and FQNEAQ. J gave up 2 bases and V 4 bases, and 9 bases lay outside the gene matches. The CDR3 DNA is TGTGCCAGCAGCTCCGGACTAGCGGGAGGCGGGCTACAAGAGACCCAGTACTTC. It yields the protein CASSSGLAGGGLQETQYF.

This rearrangement joins TRBV19 to TRBJ1-1; TRBD1 might be the D (6 bases). The CDR3 spans 15 residues. V was pared by 4 bases and J by 0 bases, with 12 bases between. Germline loops: CDR1 LNHDA, CDR2 SQIVND (reference sequence). The CDR3 protein is CASSSGGVMNTEAFF. In DNA form, the CDR3 reads TGTGCCAGTAGTAGCGGGGGCGTCATGAACACTGAAGCTTTCTTT.

The J gene is TRBJ2-2, the V gene TRBV14; 10 bases are a match to TRBD2. Germline CDR1 is SGHDN and CDR2 is FVKESK. Germline trimming cut 1 base from V and 6 bases from J; bases unmatched to any gene: 2. The CDR3 length is 15 residues. The CDR3 DNA reads TGTGCCAGCAGCCAAGTAGCGGGGGGCGCCGGGGAGCTGTTTTTT. Translated: CASSQVAGGAGELFF. The full variable domain, its missing parts supplied by reference TRBV14 and TRBJ2-2, is EAGVTQFPSHSVIEKGQTVTLRCDPISGHDNLYWYRRVMGKEIKFLLHFVKESKQDESGMPNNRFLAERTGGTYSTLKVQPAELEDSGVYFCASSQVAGGAGELFFGEGSRLTVL.

This sequence joins TRBV6-5 and TRBJ2-7; TRBD1 matches at 9 bases. The germline V gene encodes CDR1 MNHEY and CDR2 SVGAGI. The length of the CDR3 is 14 residues. V trimming: 6 bases; J trimming: 2 bases; junction bases outside the gene matches: 5. The CDR3 loop reads CASSKTGGPYEQYF. CDR3 sequence (DNA): TGTGCCAGCAGCAAGACAGGGGGTCCCTACGAGCAGTACTTC.

The chain uses TRBV10-3 and TRBJ1-6, with TRBD1 matching 12 bases. V trimming: 6 bases; J trimming: 10 bases; junction bases outside the gene matches: 4. This CDR3 contains 14 residues. Germline V gives CDR1 ENHRY, CDR2 SYGVKD. The CDR3 region is CAISPGQGASPLHF. The CDR3 DNA reads TGTGCCATCAGCCCGGGACAGGGGGCCTCACCCCTCCACTTT.

V and J are TRBV21-1 and TRBJ2-6; TRBD1 was called by the table and not checked on the DNA. TRBV21-1 constitutes a pseudogene. This CDR3 contains 20 residues. CDR3 residues: CASSPRTGHTVSSGANVLTF. Written as DNA, the CDR3 is TGTGCCAGCAGCCCTCGGACAGGCCATACCGTTAGCTCTGGGGCCAACGTCCTGACTTTC.

The V and J genes are TRBV11-1 and TRBJ1-1, with D unclear. Germline V CDR1 and CDR2: SGHAT, FQDESV (reference sequence). The CDR3 is 13 amino acids. The V and J ends lost 7 bases and 2 bases respectively, with 11 bases between them. This CDR3 is CASTPGDNTEAFF. CDR3 DNA sequence: TGTGCCAGCACGCCTGGGGATAACACTGAAGCTTTCTTT. The whole variable domain, remainder taken from reference TRBV11-1 and TRBJ1-1, is EAEVAQSPRYKITEKSQAVAFWCDPISGHATLYWYRQILGQGPELLVQFQDESVVDDSQLPKDRFSAERLKGVDSTLKIQPAELGDSAMYLCASTPGDNTEAFFGQGTRLTVV.

The chain uses TRBV28 and TRBJ2-7; D possibly corresponds to TRBD1 (6 bases). Germline V gene data show CDR1 as MDHEN and CDR2 as SYDVKM. This CDR3 contains 12 residues. Deletions cut 7 bases from V and 4 bases from J, with 11 bases between. The CDR3 DNA reads TGTGCCAGCACCGAACAGGGTTACGAGCAGTACTTC. The encoded protein is CASTEQGYEQYF.

CDR3 in DNA: TGTGCCAGCAGTGAAGGTCCTCACGAGCAGTACTTC. This sequence encodes CASSEGPHEQYF. This chain links TRBV2 with TRBJ2-7; the D is unclear. Between the trimmed V and J ends, which lost 1 base and 5 bases, there was a span of 6 bases. The CDR3 is made up of 12 amino acids. The V gene's germline CDR1 is SNHLY and CDR2 FYNNEI.

The CDR3 sequence is CASSAVSGLNTGELFF. In DNA form, the CDR3 reads TGTGCCAGCAGTGCAGTATCTGGTCTTAACACCGGGGAGCTGTTTTTT. This chain joins TRBV6-1 and TRBJ2-2; D uncertain. V dropped 4 bases and J dropped 2 bases, with 14 bases sitting between them. The CDR3 consists of 16 residues. Germline V gene data show CDR1 as MNHNS and CDR2 as SASEGT.

The rearrangement uses TRBV6-1 and TRBJ1-2; maybe TRBD1 (5 bases). The V end lost 7 bases, the J end lost 7 bases, and 22 bases lay between the germline ends. CDR3 length: 15 residues. Germline-derived CDR1 and CDR2 are MNHNS and SASEGT. This CDR3 reads CASIGTISRGVGYTF. DNA of the CDR3: TGTGCCAGCATTGGGACTATATCTCGGGGAGTTGGCTACACCTTC.

The chain uses TRBV5-6 and TRBJ2-3; D possibly uses TRBD1 or TRBD2 (6 bases each). Per the germline V gene, CDR1 is SGHDT and CDR2 is YYEEEE. The CDR3 sequence is 15 residues long. Trimming stripped 1 base from V and 2 bases from J, with 11 bases between. CDR3 loop: CASSLRRDNTDTQYF. CDR3 in DNA: TGTGCCAGCAGCTTGCGGCGGGACAACACAGATACGCAGTATTTT.

This sequence joins TRBV6-5 and TRBJ1-1, with a possible D match to TRBD1 (5 bases). CDR1 MNHEY and CDR2 SVGAGI come from the germline V gene. V was clipped by 9 bases and J by 1 base, with 12 bases between them. CDR3 size: 13 residues. Here the CDR3 reads CASIDRPNTEAFF. The CDR3 region has the DNA TGTGCCAGTATCGACAGACCGAACACTGAAGCTTTCTTT.

The chain employs TRBV7-6 and TRBJ2-2; 10 bases align to TRBD1. This CDR3 spans 17 amino acids. The trim removed 1 base at V and 1 base at J, leaving 3 bases unmatched. Germline assignment: CDR1 SGHVS and CDR2 FNYEAQ. CDR3 in amino acids: CASSLVGTGVNTGELFF. Written as DNA, the CDR3 is TGTGCCAGCAGCTTAGTTGGGACAGGGGTGAACACCGGGGAGCTGTTTTTT.

V usage is TRBV2 and J usage is TRBJ2-3, with D perhaps matching TRBD1 or TRBD2 (5 bases each). Trimming pared 5 bases from V and 3 bases from J, leaving 15 bases between. The CDR3 consists of 15 residues. Germline CDR1 reads SNHLY; CDR2 reads FYNNEI. This CDR3 is CASSPGTDGTDTQYF. The CDR3 DNA sequence: TGTGCCAGCAGTCCCGGGACGGATGGGACAGATACGCAGTATTTT. Complete variable domain (other parts from reference TRBV2 and TRBJ2-3): EPEVTQTPSHQVTQMGQEVILRCVPISNHLYFYWYRQILGQKVEFLVSFYNNEISEKSEIFDDQFSVERPDGSNFTLKIRSTKLEDSAMYFCASSPGTDGTDTQYFGPGTRLTVL.

The chain has TRBV14 and TRBJ2-3; TRBD2 matches at 8 bases. This CDR3 comprises 16 residues. Germline V gene sequence: CDR1 SGHDN, CDR2 FVKESK. J lost 2 bases, V lost 0 bases, and 4 bases had no gene match. The chain's CDR3 is CASSQELAGHTDTQYF. CDR3 DNA: TGTGCCAGCAGCCAAGAGCTAGCGGGCCACACAGATACGCAGTATTTT.